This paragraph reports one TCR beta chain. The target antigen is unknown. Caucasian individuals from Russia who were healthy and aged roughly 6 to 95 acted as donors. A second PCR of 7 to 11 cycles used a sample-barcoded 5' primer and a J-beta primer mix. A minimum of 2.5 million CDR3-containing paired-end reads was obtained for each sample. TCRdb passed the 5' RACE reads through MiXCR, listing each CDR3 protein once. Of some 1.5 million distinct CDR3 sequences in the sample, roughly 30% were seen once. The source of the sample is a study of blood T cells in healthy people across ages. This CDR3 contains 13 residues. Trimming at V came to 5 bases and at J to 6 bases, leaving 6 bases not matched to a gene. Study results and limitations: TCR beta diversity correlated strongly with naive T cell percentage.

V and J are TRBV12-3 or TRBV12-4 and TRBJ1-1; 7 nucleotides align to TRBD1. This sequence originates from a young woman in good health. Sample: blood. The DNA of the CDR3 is TGTGCCAGCAGTCAATTTCAGGGGGCTGAAGCTTTCTTT. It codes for CASSQFQGAEAFF.